This is a list of T cell receptor beta chains from one sample in a study of CD8+ T cells in alopecia areata. The data were produced by immunoSEQ multiplex PCR, yet TCRdb's version contains in-frame clones alone and is incomplete. The sample has 200,000 to 250,000 clones; about 50% are singletons. This material consisted of CD4+ T cells sorted from blood, taken at week 4, from a patient treated with tofacitinib. Receptor source: a human donor with alopecia areata. Each CDR3 is given with its conserved first and last residue. The D gene is left open where the match is weak. Where a row states a size, it is once, few, many or the class of an expanded clone; other rows omit it.

abundance: NA
v_gene: TRBV29-1
j_gene: TRBJ1-1
d_gene: NA
CDR3aa: CSVEDRGQGTEAFF
CDR3nt: TGCAGCGTTGAAGATCGCGGCCAGGGAACTGAAGCTTTCTTT

abundance: NA
v_gene: TRBV9
j_gene: TRBJ1-1
d_gene: NA
CDR3aa: CASSVSINTEAFF
CDR3nt: TGTGCCAGCAGCGTATCGATCAACACTGAAGCTTTCTTT

abundance: few
v_gene: TRBV19
j_gene: TRBJ2-7
d_gene: NA
CDR3aa: CASSIYSGVDEQYF
CDR3nt: TGTGCCAGTAGTATCTACTCCGGGGTCGACGAGCAGTACTTC

abundance: NA
v_gene: TRBV5-6
j_gene: TRBJ1-4
d_gene: NA
CDR3aa: CASSYWGAKLFF
CDR3nt: TGTGCCAGCAGCTATTGGGGGGCGAAACTGTTTTTT

abundance: few
v_gene: TRBV7-2
j_gene: TRBJ2-7
d_gene: NA
CDR3aa: CASSLSKLVSEQYF
CDR3nt: TGTGCCAGCAGCTTATCCAAGCTAGTGAGCGAGCAGTACTTC

abundance: few
v_gene: TRBV28
j_gene: TRBJ2-3
d_gene: NA
CDR3aa: CATSTDTQYF
CDR3nt: TGTGCCACAAGCACAGATACGCAGTATTTT

abundance: NA
v_gene: TRBV4-1
j_gene: TRBJ1-5
d_gene: TRBD1
CDR3aa: CASSRDSVNQPQHF
CDR3nt: TGCGCCAGCAGCCGGGACAGCGTAAATCAGCCCCAGCATTTT

abundance: NA
v_gene: TRBV27
j_gene: TRBJ2-7
d_gene: NA
CDR3aa: CASSPITGEQYF
CDR3nt: TGTGCCAGCAGTCCTATAACAGGGGAGCAGTACTTC

abundance: NA
v_gene: TRBV7-9
j_gene: TRBJ2-3
d_gene: NA
CDR3aa: CASSTGQGGIYEGSDTQYF
CDR3nt: TGTGCCAGCAGCACTGGACAGGGAGGGATCTATGAAGGATCAGATACGCAGTATTTT

abundance: NA
v_gene: TRBV30
j_gene: TRBJ1-1
d_gene: TRBD1
CDR3aa: CAVPGQGASGFAWYTEAFF
CDR3nt: TGTGCCGTTCCGGGACAGGGGGCATCGGGGTTTGCTTGGTACACTGAAGCTTTCTTT

abundance: NA
v_gene: TRBV27
j_gene: TRBJ1-2
d_gene: TRBD1
CDR3aa: CASSSRQGFGNYGYTF
CDR3nt: TGTGCCAGCAGTTCTAGACAGGGTTTCGGTAACTATGGCTACACCTTC

abundance: few
v_gene: TRBV2
j_gene: TRBJ1-2
d_gene: NA
CDR3aa: CASSEAADYYGYTF
CDR3nt: TGTGCCAGCAGTGAAGCAGCGGATTACTATGGCTACACCTTC

abundance: NA
v_gene: TRBV30
j_gene: TRBJ2-1
d_gene: NA
CDR3aa: CAGRQYNEQFF
CDR3nt: TGTGCCGGGAGACAATACAATGAGCAGTTCTTC

abundance: NA
v_gene: TRBV20-1
j_gene: TRBJ1-1
d_gene: TRBD1
CDR3aa: CRADRGNEAFF
CDR3nt: TGCAGGGCCGACAGGGGGAATGAAGCTTTCTTT

abundance: NA
v_gene: TRBV5-6
j_gene: TRBJ2-7
d_gene: NA
CDR3aa: CASSSLEGSYEQYF
CDR3nt: TGTGCCAGCAGCTCTTTGGAGGGGTCCTACGAGCAGTACTTC

abundance: few
v_gene: TRBV4-1
j_gene: TRBJ1-1
d_gene: TRBD1
CDR3aa: CASSLNRGWNTEAFF
CDR3nt: TGCGCCAGCAGCCTAAACAGGGGCTGGAACACTGAAGCTTTCTTT

abundance: NA
v_gene: TRBV18
j_gene: TRBJ1-1
d_gene: NA
CDR3aa: CASSPPIGWDTEAFF
CDR3nt: TGTGCCAGCTCACCACCGATTGGTTGGGACACTGAAGCTTTCTTT

abundance: few
v_gene: TRBV29-1
j_gene: TRBJ2-7
d_gene: NA
CDR3aa: CSVVKQGYEQYF
CDR3nt: TGCAGCGTTGTTAAGCAGGGCTACGAGCAGTACTTC

abundance: NA
v_gene: TRBV5-1
j_gene: TRBJ1-1
d_gene: NA
CDR3aa: CASSLAGGNTEAFF
CDR3nt: TGCGCCAGCAGCTTGGCCGGGGGGAACACTGAAGCTTTCTTT

abundance: NA
v_gene: TRBV14
j_gene: TRBJ1-6
d_gene: NA
CDR3aa: CASSQAQGNSPLHF
CDR3nt: TGTGCCAGCAGCCAAGCACAGGGAAATTCACCCCTCCACTTT

abundance: NA
v_gene: TRBV4-3
j_gene: TRBJ1-4
d_gene: NA
CDR3aa: CASSPHKNEKLFF
CDR3nt: TGCGCCAGCAGCCCCCATAAGAATGAAAAACTGTTTTTT

abundance: NA
v_gene: TRBV29-1
j_gene: TRBJ1-2
d_gene: NA
CDR3aa: CSVEDFMILKDGYTF
CDR3nt: TGCAGCGTTGAAGACTTCATGATCCTTAAAGATGGCTACACCTTC

abundance: NA
v_gene: TRBV4-3
j_gene: TRBJ1-1
d_gene: TRBD1
CDR3aa: CASSQLTGAEAFF
CDR3nt: TGCGCCAGCAGCCAACTGACAGGGGCTGAAGCTTTCTTT

abundance: NA
v_gene: TRBV6-1
j_gene: TRBJ2-5
d_gene: TRBD2
CDR3aa: CASTPIAGLGETQYF
CDR3nt: TGTGCCAGCACTCCTATAGCGGGGTTGGGAGAGACCCAGTACTTC

abundance: NA
v_gene: TRBV5-5
j_gene: TRBJ2-3
d_gene: NA
CDR3aa: CASSPRIGPRGTDTQYF
CDR3nt: TGTGCCAGCAGCCCCCGTATAGGGCCCCGAGGCACAGATACGCAGTATTTT

abundance: NA
v_gene: TRBV29-1
j_gene: TRBJ1-2
d_gene: NA
CDR3aa: CSVPSSGLAPYGYTF
CDR3nt: TGCAGCGTTCCCTCATCAGGGCTGGCCCCCTATGGCTACACCTTC

abundance: NA
v_gene: TRBV27
j_gene: TRBJ1-1
d_gene: NA
CDR3aa: CASSPRTSIEAFF
CDR3nt: TGTGCCAGCAGTCCCCGGACAAGTATTGAAGCTTTCTTT

abundance: NA
v_gene: TRBV29-1
j_gene: TRBJ2-3
d_gene: NA
CDR3aa: CSIMGRDTQYF
CDR3nt: TGCAGCATCATGGGAAGGGATACGCAGTATTTT

abundance: NA
v_gene: TRBV7-2
j_gene: TRBJ2-3
d_gene: TRBD2
CDR3aa: CASTLTSGLSTDTQYF
CDR3nt: TGTGCCAGCACACTGACTAGCGGACTTAGCACAGATACGCAGTATTTT

abundance: NA
v_gene: TRBV2
j_gene: TRBJ2-1
d_gene: TRBD2
CDR3aa: CASREKRGAYNEQFF
CDR3nt: TGTGCCAGCAGAGAAAAGCGGGGGGCGTACAATGAGCAGTTCTTC

abundance: few
v_gene: TRBV28
j_gene: TRBJ2-2
d_gene: NA
CDR3aa: CASSPNAGTPNTGELFF
CDR3nt: TGTGCCAGCAGCCCGAACGCGGGGACACCGAACACCGGGGAGCTGTTTTTT

abundance: NA
v_gene: TRBV5-1
j_gene: TRBJ2-3
d_gene: NA
CDR3aa: CATRSGGPPDTQYF
CDR3nt: TGCGCCACCCGTTCCGGGGGTCCCCCAGATACGCAGTATTTT

abundance: few
v_gene: TRBV10-3
j_gene: TRBJ1-5
d_gene: NA
CDR3aa: CAISDSGFQPQHF
CDR3nt: TGTGCCATCAGTGATTCAGGGTTTCAGCCCCAGCATTTT

abundance: NA
v_gene: TRBV29-1
j_gene: TRBJ2-5
d_gene: NA
CDR3aa: CSVEVQGLRTQYF
CDR3nt: TGCAGCGTTGAAGTACAGGGTTTGAGGACCCAGTACTTC

abundance: NA
v_gene: TRBV4-3
j_gene: TRBJ1-1
d_gene: NA
CDR3aa: CASSQDSSLNTEAFF
CDR3nt: TGCGCCAGCAGCCAAGACTCCTCTCTGAACACTGAAGCTTTCTTT

abundance: NA
v_gene: TRBV2
j_gene: TRBJ1-1
d_gene: NA
CDR3aa: CASSRTVNTEAFF
CDR3nt: TGTGCCAGCAGTCGGACGGTGAACACTGAAGCTTTCTTT

abundance: NA
v_gene: TRBV7-9
j_gene: TRBJ2-7
d_gene: TRBD2
CDR3aa: CASSPTSGGFSYEQYF
CDR3nt: TGTGCCAGCAGCCCAACCTCGGGGGGATTCTCCTACGAGCAGTACTTC

abundance: NA
v_gene: TRBV5-8
j_gene: TRBJ1-5
d_gene: NA
CDR3aa: CASSLYTSNQPQHF
CDR3nt: TGTGCCAGCAGCTTGTACACCTCCAATCAGCCCCAGCATTTT

abundance: NA
v_gene: TRBV6-1
j_gene: TRBJ2-7
d_gene: TRBD2
CDR3aa: CASRTSGAHEQYF
CDR3nt: TGTGCCAGCAGGACTAGCGGGGCTCACGAGCAGTACTTC

abundance: few
v_gene: TRBV7-2
j_gene: TRBJ1-5
d_gene: NA
CDR3aa: CASSLSIDQPQHF
CDR3nt: TGTGCCAGCAGCTTAAGTATCGATCAGCCCCAGCATTTT

abundance: NA
v_gene: TRBV7-9
j_gene: TRBJ2-6
d_gene: NA
CDR3aa: CASTRTAGSGANVLTF
CDR3nt: TGTGCCAGCACCCGGACTGCTGGGTCTGGGGCCAACGTCCTGACTTTC

abundance: few
v_gene: TRBV7-2
j_gene: TRBJ1-5
d_gene: NA
CDR3aa: CATSGQPQHF
CDR3nt: TGTGCCACCTCAGGGCAGCCCCAGCATTTT

abundance: NA
v_gene: TRBV10-3
j_gene: TRBJ2-3
d_gene: TRBD1
CDR3aa: CAISADRAGDTQYF
CDR3nt: TGTGCCATCAGTGCCGACAGGGCAGGAGATACGCAGTATTTT

abundance: NA
v_gene: TRBV20-1
j_gene: TRBJ1-2
d_gene: NA
CDR3aa: CSAKQSYGYTF
CDR3nt: TGCAGTGCCAAGCAGAGCTATGGCTACACCTTC

abundance: NA
v_gene: TRBV4-3
j_gene: TRBJ1-1
d_gene: NA
CDR3aa: CASSQGGEVTEAFF
CDR3nt: TGCGCCAGCAGCCAAGGAGGGGAGGTCACTGAAGCTTTCTTT

abundance: NA
v_gene: TRBV18
j_gene: TRBJ2-7
d_gene: NA
CDR3aa: CASSPMNPPYEQYF
CDR3nt: TGTGCCAGCTCACCGATGAACCCGCCCTACGAGCAGTACTTC

abundance: NA
v_gene: TRBV7-9
j_gene: TRBJ1-2
d_gene: TRBD1
CDR3aa: CASSLVVGTVNYGYTF
CDR3nt: TGTGCCAGCAGCTTAGTTGTCGGGACAGTAAACTATGGCTACACCTTC

abundance: few
v_gene: TRBV6-1
j_gene: TRBJ1-5
d_gene: NA
CDR3aa: CASSDMDQPQHF
CDR3nt: TGTGCCAGCAGTGACATGGATCAGCCCCAGCATTTT

abundance: NA
v_gene: TRBV29-1
j_gene: TRBJ1-2
d_gene: TRBD1
CDR3aa: CSVALQGVGRYSGYTF
CDR3nt: TGCAGCGTTGCCCTACAGGGGGTCGGCCGTTATAGTGGCTACACCTTC

abundance: NA
v_gene: TRBV5-1
j_gene: TRBJ1-5
d_gene: TRBD1
CDR3aa: CASSLRQGSSNQPQHF
CDR3nt: TGCGCCAGCAGCTTACGACAGGGGTCGAGCAATCAGCCCCAGCATTTT

abundance: NA
v_gene: TRBV27
j_gene: TRBJ2-5
d_gene: NA
CDR3aa: CASSLWPDSQETQYF
CDR3nt: TGTGCCAGCAGTTTATGGCCGGACAGCCAAGAGACCCAGTACTTC

abundance: NA
v_gene: TRBV7-9
j_gene: TRBJ1-2
d_gene: NA
CDR3aa: CASSSVQDSSGYTF
CDR3nt: TGTGCCAGCAGCTCCGTCCAGGATTCATCTGGCTACACCTTC